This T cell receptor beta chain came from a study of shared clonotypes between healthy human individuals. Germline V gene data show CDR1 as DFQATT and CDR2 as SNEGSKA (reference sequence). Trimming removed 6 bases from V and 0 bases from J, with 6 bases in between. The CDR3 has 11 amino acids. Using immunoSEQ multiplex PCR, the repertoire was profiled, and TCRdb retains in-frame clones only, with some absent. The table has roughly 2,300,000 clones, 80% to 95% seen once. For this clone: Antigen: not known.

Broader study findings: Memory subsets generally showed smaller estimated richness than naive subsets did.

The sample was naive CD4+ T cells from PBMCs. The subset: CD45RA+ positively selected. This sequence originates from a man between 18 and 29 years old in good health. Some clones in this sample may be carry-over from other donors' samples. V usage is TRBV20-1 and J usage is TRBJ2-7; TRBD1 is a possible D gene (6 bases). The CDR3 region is CSADSSYEQYF. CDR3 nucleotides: TGCAGTGCGGACAGCTCCTACGAGCAGTACTTC.